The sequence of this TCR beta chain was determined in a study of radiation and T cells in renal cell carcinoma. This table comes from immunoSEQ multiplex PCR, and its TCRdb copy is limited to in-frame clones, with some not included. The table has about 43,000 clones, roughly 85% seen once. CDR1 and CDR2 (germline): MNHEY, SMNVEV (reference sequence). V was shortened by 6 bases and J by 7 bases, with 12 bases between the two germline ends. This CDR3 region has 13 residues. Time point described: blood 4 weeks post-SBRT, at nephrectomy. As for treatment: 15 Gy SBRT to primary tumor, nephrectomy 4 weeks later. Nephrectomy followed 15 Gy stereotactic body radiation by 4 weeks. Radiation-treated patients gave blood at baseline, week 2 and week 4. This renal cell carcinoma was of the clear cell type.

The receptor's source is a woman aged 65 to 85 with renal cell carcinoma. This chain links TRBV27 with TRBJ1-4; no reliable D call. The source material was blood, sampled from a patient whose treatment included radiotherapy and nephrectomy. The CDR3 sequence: CASRGSAGEKLFF. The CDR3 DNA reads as TGTGCCAGCAGGGGGTCGGCGGGTGAAAAACTGTTTTTT.